One and the same sample provided the 7 T cell receptor beta chains below, sequenced in a study of OX40 agonist ivuxolimab in advanced cancers. Clones were read by immunoSEQ multiplex PCR, and TCRdb kept only the in-frame ones, dropping some. The sample includes approximately 70,000 clones, just over 90% of them seen just once. This specimen was CD4+ or CD8+ T cells sorted from blood, taken in a trial of the OX40 agonist ivuxolimab. The receptor set was obtained from an adult with an advanced solid tumor such as melanoma, head and neck, liver or kidney cancer.

The V gene is TRBV6-5, the J gene TRBJ1-2; the match to TRBD1 covers 7 bases. The CDR3 spans 14 residues. J lost 0 bases, V lost 10 bases, and 8 bases had no gene match. Looked up from germline, CDR1 is MNHEY and CDR2 is SVGAGI. The CDR3 region has the DNA TGTGCCACCCGGGACAGCTTCTCTAACTATGGCTACACCTTC. Protein: CATRDSFSNYGYTF.

The chain carries TRBV7-6 and TRBJ2-5; no clear D gene. The germline CDR1 and CDR2 sequences are SGHVS and FNYEAQ. This CDR3 has 16 amino acids. Trimming pared 3 bases from V and 1 base from J, leaving 15 bases between. The CDR3 nucleotides read TGTGCCAGCAGCTTCTTAGGGTCCGCTCTCCAAGAGACCCAGTACTTC. Its protein is CASSFLGSALQETQYF.

The J gene is TRBJ2-2, the V gene TRBV5-1; TRBD2 agrees at 9 bases. Germline lookup yields CDR1 SGHRS and CDR2 YFSETQ. The CDR3 loop spans 16 amino acids. V was pared by 5 bases and J by 4 bases, with 9 bases of the junction left unmatched. CDR3: CASRTIAGVTTGELFF. Here the CDR3 DNA reads TGCGCCAGCAGGACTATAGCGGGAGTAACCACCGGGGAGCTGTTTTTT.

This sequence joins TRBV15 and TRBJ1-2; D not certain. The V and J ends lost 0 bases and 4 bases respectively, with 12 bases between them. The length of the CDR3 is 15 residues. Germline CDR1 reads LNHNV; CDR2 reads YYDKDF (reference sequence). CDR3 loop: CATSRENSNTYGYTF. The CDR3, as DNA: TGTGCCACCAGCAGAGAGAACAGCAATACCTATGGCTACACCTTC. Full variable domain (missing parts from reference TRBV15 and TRBJ1-2): DAMVIQNPRYQVTQFGKPVTLSCSQTLNHNVMYWYQQKSSQAPKLLFHYYDKDFNNEADTPDNFQSRRPNTSFCFLDIRSPGLGDTAMYLCATSRENSNTYGYTFGSGTRLTVV.

This clone has only one observation. J is TRBJ2-5 and V is TRBV11-1, with D unresolved. Trimming took off 5 bases at V and 5 bases at J, with 15 bases between the two ends. CDR1 and CDR2 (germline): SGHAT, FQDESV (reference sequence). The length of the CDR3 is 14 residues. The CDR3 bases are TGTGCCAGCAGCCCGCGGATTGGCAGGGAGACCCAGTACTTC. Its translation is CASSPRIGRETQYF.

This chain links TRBV5-4 with TRBJ2-5, with D perhaps matching TRBD2 (7 bases). This CDR3 spans 17 amino acids. CDR1 is SGHNT, CDR2 YYREEE, per germline (reference sequence). V lost 2 bases to trimming and J lost 2 bases, with 19 bases between them. The CDR3 nucleotides are TGTGCCAGCAGCTTCTTGAGGGGGGGTAGACTACAAGAGACCCAGTACTTC. This codes for CASSFLRGGRLQETQYF.

The V and J genes are TRBV5-1 and TRBJ2-5; the D gene is possibly TRBD2 (6 bases). The V gene lost 4 bases and the J gene lost 1 base, with 8 bases spanning the gap. This CDR3 is built from 13 residues. Germline V gene data show CDR1 as SGHRS and CDR2 as YFSETQ. CDR3 residues: CASSPTSQETQYF. CDR3 in DNA: TGCGCCAGCAGCCCGACTAGCCAAGAGACCCAGTACTTC.